These T cell receptor beta chains were read from a single sample in a study of cytomegalovirus exposure and HLA in healthy donors. Produced via immunoSEQ multiplex PCR; TCRdb's table is partial and in-frame only. The sample holds 99,000 or so clones, 75% to 90% seen once. Source material: PBMCs. All receptors come from a man between 25 and 39 years old in good health and CMV-seropositive. The CDR3 runs from the conserved cysteine through the conserved F or W.

v_gene: TRBV29-1
len: 12
j_gene: TRBJ2-5
CDR3aa: CSVRDRGETQYF

v_gene: TRBV6-5
len: 14
j_gene: TRBJ1-3
CDR3aa: CATKTGGTGNTIYF

v_gene: TRBV19
len: 14
j_gene: TRBJ2-3
CDR3aa: CASSMARGVDTQYF

v_gene: TRBV15
len: 16
j_gene: TRBJ2-1
CDR3aa: CATSRDWAGRGTEQFF

v_gene: TRBV4-1
len: 13
j_gene: TRBJ1-1
CDR3aa: CASSPGSNTEAFF

v_gene: TRBV4-2
len: 17
j_gene: TRBJ2-5
CDR3aa: CASSQVERGGPKETQYF

v_gene: TRBV6-1
len: 16
j_gene: TRBJ1-2
CDR3aa: CASSEALYSLNYGYTF

v_gene: TRBV7-8
len: 16
j_gene: TRBJ2-3
CDR3aa: CASTPRGGAGTDTQYF

v_gene: TRBV6-5
len: 14
j_gene: TRBJ1-5
CDR3aa: CASSSTGIVEPQHF

v_gene: TRBV1
len: 15
j_gene: .
CDR3aa: CTSSQGGASSYEQYF

v_gene: TRBV6-6
len: 14
j_gene: TRBJ2-7
CDR3aa: CASSYDGGMNEQYF

v_gene: TRBV5-1
len: 17
j_gene: TRBJ1-5
CDR3aa: CASSLRQGIDSNQPQHF

v_gene: TRBV5-6
len: 14
j_gene: TRBJ1-6
CDR3aa: CASSGTGFRSPLHF

v_gene: TRBV7-7
len: 18
j_gene: TRBJ2-1
CDR3aa: CASSLYGHGMSSYNEQFF

v_gene: TRBV9
len: 14
j_gene: TRBJ2-4
CDR3aa: CASSVDPGKNIQYF

v_gene: TRBV2
len: 12
j_gene: TRBJ2-5
CDR3aa: CASRDRQETQYF

v_gene: TRBV11-2
len: 13
j_gene: TRBJ1-5
CDR3aa: CASSLDFNQPQHF

v_gene: TRBV15
len: 13
j_gene: TRBJ1-2
CDR3aa: CATSQGQGEGYTF

v_gene: TRBV11-2
len: 17
j_gene: TRBJ2-1
CDR3aa: CASSTAPYAGEGNEQFF

v_gene: TRBV19
len: 14
j_gene: TRBJ2-3
CDR3aa: CDARDRGDADTQYF

v_gene: TRBV28
len: 18
j_gene: TRBJ1-1
CDR3aa: CASQRLTSGAGTNTEAFF

v_gene: TRBV5-1
len: 16
j_gene: TRBJ2-3
CDR3aa: CASSTSGGAGTDTQYF

v_gene: TRBV9
len: 19
j_gene: TRBJ2-1
CDR3aa: CASSYGLAGGAPSYNEQFF

v_gene: TRBV6-6
len: 14
j_gene: TRBJ1-2
CDR3aa: CASTEVSRVHGYTF

v_gene: TRBV28
len: 13
j_gene: TRBJ1-1
CDR3aa: CASSHPVNTEAFF

v_gene: TRBV19
len: 13
j_gene: TRBJ1-5
CDR3aa: CASSVDRAQPQHF

v_gene: TRBV7-2
len: 17
j_gene: TRBJ2-7
CDR3aa: CASSLVSSGGGGYEQYF

v_gene: TRBV5-1
len: 13
j_gene: TRBJ2-1
CDR3aa: CASTGGSYNEQFF

v_gene: TRBV20-1
len: 9
j_gene: TRBJ1-5
CDR3aa: CSVGQPQHF

v_gene: TRBV28
len: 13
j_gene: TRBJ1-2
CDR3aa: CASSSGQGNGYTF

v_gene: TRBV19
len: 16
j_gene: TRBJ2-2
CDR3aa: CASRRTGGLDTGELFF

v_gene: TRBV6-6
len: 13
j_gene: TRBJ2-3
CDR3aa: CASSWRETDTQYF

v_gene: TRBV7-7
len: 13
j_gene: TRBJ1-5
CDR3aa: CASSADRDQPQHF

v_gene: TRBV6-5
len: 16
j_gene: TRBJ2-6
CDR3aa: CASSYGTTAGANVLTF

v_gene: TRBV19
len: 20
j_gene: TRBJ2-2
CDR3aa: CASSIGPPLRGLENTGELFF

v_gene: TRBV2
len: 12
j_gene: TRBJ1-4
CDR3aa: CASSQTGGKLFF

v_gene: TRBV4-1
len: 16
j_gene: TRBJ2-7
CDR3aa: CASSLQPTGGSYEQYF

v_gene: TRBV27
len: 16
j_gene: TRBJ1-4
CDR3aa: CASSFRPGQGIEKLFF

v_gene: TRBV9
len: 15
j_gene: TRBJ1-6
CDR3aa: CASSVWADYNSPLHF

v_gene: TRBV4-1
len: 12
j_gene: TRBJ1-1
CDR3aa: CASSQGGVEAFF

v_gene: TRBV7-9
len: 16
j_gene: TRBJ1-2
CDR3aa: CASSLGPGSTNYGYTF

v_gene: TRBV7-9
len: 14
j_gene: TRBJ2-5
CDR3aa: CASSPRPGQETQYF

v_gene: TRBV1
len: 14
j_gene: TRBJ1-5
CDR3aa: CTSSPSRRVQPQHF

v_gene: TRBV11-2
len: 16
j_gene: TRBJ1-6
CDR3aa: CASSVPGRQGSSPLHF

v_gene: TRBV27
len: 17
j_gene: TRBJ1-5
CDR3aa: CASSFSRTGGSDQPQHF

v_gene: TRBV10-3
len: 13
j_gene: TRBJ1-6
CDR3aa: CAIRTGGNSPLHF

v_gene: TRBV10-2
len: 12
j_gene: TRBJ2-3
CDR3aa: CASSVAVDTQYF

v_gene: TRBV12-5
len: 15
j_gene: TRBJ2-2
CDR3aa: CASGLGQTNTGELFF

v_gene: TRBV5-6
len: 15
j_gene: TRBJ1-5
CDR3aa: CASSSYREPDQPQHF

v_gene: TRBV5-4
len: 17
j_gene: TRBJ1-5
CDR3aa: CASSLWTGGRRGQPQHF

v_gene: TRBV5-1
len: 14
j_gene: TRBJ1-3
CDR3aa: CASSLTGSGNTIYF

v_gene: TRBV13
len: 14
j_gene: TRBJ2-5
CDR3aa: CASSYLGPGETQYF

v_gene: TRBV4-1
len: 14
j_gene: TRBJ1-1
CDR3aa: CASSQVGEDTEAFF

v_gene: TRBV28
len: 14
j_gene: TRBJ1-1
CDR3aa: CASRSGTGATEAFF

v_gene: TRBV7-2
len: 15
j_gene: TRBJ2-7
CDR3aa: CASSMTGGRSYEQYF

v_gene: TRBV27
len: 16
j_gene: TRBJ2-5
CDR3aa: CASSLSGGDLIETQYF

v_gene: TRBV2
len: 16
j_gene: TRBJ1-2
CDR3aa: CASSEALGQGAYGYTF

v_gene: TRBV7-8
len: 15
j_gene: TRBJ2-1
CDR3aa: CASTQVAGGRGEQFF